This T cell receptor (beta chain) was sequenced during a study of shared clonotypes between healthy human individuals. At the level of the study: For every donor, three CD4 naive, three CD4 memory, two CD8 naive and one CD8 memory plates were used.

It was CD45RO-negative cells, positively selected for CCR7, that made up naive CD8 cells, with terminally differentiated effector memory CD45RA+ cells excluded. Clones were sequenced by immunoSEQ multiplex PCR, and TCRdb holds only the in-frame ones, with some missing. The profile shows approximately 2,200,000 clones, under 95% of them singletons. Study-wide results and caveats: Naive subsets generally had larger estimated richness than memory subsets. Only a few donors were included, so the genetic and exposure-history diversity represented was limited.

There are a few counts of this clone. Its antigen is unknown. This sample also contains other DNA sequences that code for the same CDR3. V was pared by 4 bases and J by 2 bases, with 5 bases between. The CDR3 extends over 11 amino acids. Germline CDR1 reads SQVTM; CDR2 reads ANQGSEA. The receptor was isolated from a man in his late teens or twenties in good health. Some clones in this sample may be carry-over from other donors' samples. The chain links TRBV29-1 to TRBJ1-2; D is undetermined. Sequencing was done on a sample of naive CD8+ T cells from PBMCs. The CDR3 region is CSVGQNYGYTF. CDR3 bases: TGCAGCGTTGGGCAGAACTATGGCTACACCTTC.